The rows below give T cell receptor beta chains drawn from one sample of a study of T-cell memory formation after mild COVID-19. TCRdb analysed the 5' RACE reads with MiXCR anew, one entry per CDR3 protein. The top ten clones hold around 23% of a sample with around 300,000 distinct CDR3 sequences, approximately 15% of them seen once. The specimen sequenced was PBMCs or a T cell subset sorted from them (not recorded which). The receptors here all came from a man younger than 35 who had mild COVID-19 (a few samples of this study predate the infection). Cell type and time point are not known. Each CDR3 is given with its conserved first and last residue. D genes are given only for firm matches.

TRBJ2-7	-	TRBV7-8	CASSLPPPAEQYF
TRBJ2-7	-	TRBV27	CASSLSVQGWHEQYF
TRBJ2-1	TRBD2	TRBV6-2/TRBV6-3	CASSYSYSGGLYNEQFF
TRBJ2-2	-	TRBV4-2	CASGDNTGELFF
TRBJ1-5	TRBD1	TRBV20-1	CSAGRGPSNQPQHF
TRBJ2-2	TRBD1	TRBV5-1	CASSLDLTGSAGELFF
TRBJ2-1	-	TRBV4-1	CASSQEWAGYEQFF
TRBJ2-1	TRBD2	TRBV12-3/TRBV12-4	CASSPGGRSYNEQFF
TRBJ2-3	-	TRBV4-1	CASSQALVLDTQYF
TRBJ1-4	-	TRBV27	CASSPRGGTATNEKLFF
TRBJ1-1	-	TRBV6-5	CASSYTETTNTEAFF
TRBJ2-3	-	TRBV5-1	CASSIGRLGSTDTQYF
TRBJ1-5	-	TRBV20-1	CSTGRGTDQPQHF
TRBJ1-2	-	TRBV7-9	CASSSGAGYTF
TRBJ1-4	-	TRBV4-2	CASSQEGHVEKLFF
TRBJ2-2	TRBD2	TRBV6-2/TRBV6-3	CAVAGAPNTGELFF
TRBJ1-1	TRBD1	TRBV7-6	CASSPLYGTGQGQKAFF
TRBJ2-3	-	TRBV9	CASSVGPGTRERYSTDTQYF
TRBJ1-5	TRBD1	TRBV7-2	CASSRDSYSNQPQHF
TRBJ2-2	-	TRBV4-3	CASSQGLRTGELFF
TRBJ2-2	-	TRBV7-2	CASSFSVGAGELFF
TRBJ2-1	-	TRBV4-3	CASSQAAWSYNEQFF
TRBJ2-7	-	TRBV27	CASSLIGPVFHEQYF
TRBJ1-2	TRBD1	TRBV18	CASSPDRAINYGYTF
TRBJ2-3	-	TRBV9	CASSAGRKTDTQYF
TRBJ2-2	TRBD2	TRBV6-4	CASITAGRGAGELFF
TRBJ2-3	-	TRBV6-2/TRBV6-3	CASSRPDTQYF
TRBJ2-7	TRBD1	TRBV19	CASSPGGQGVSGSYEQYF
TRBJ2-1	-	TRBV7-2	CASSLTSSYNEQFF
TRBJ2-3	-	TRBV5-1	CASSEGGASDTQYF
TRBJ2-3	TRBD2	TRBV7-2	CASSLSLADTQYF
TRBJ1-2	-	TRBV25-1	CASRDPGWGYTF
TRBJ2-3	-	TRBV29-1	CSVDAAVNTDTQYF
TRBJ1-5	-	TRBV29-1	CSVDLGGNQPQHF
TRBJ2-5	-	TRBV7-2	CASSLGQTSLGETQYF
TRBJ1-5	TRBD1	TRBV12-3/TRBV12-4	CASSPTGGNQPQHF
TRBJ1-1	-	TRBV6-5	CASSYSYSNTEAFF
TRBJ1-2	TRBD1	TRBV5-1	CASSRDRGVYGYTF
TRBJ2-3	TRBD2	TRBV11-2	CASSSLTSGGPTDTQYF
TRBJ2-5	TRBD1	TRBV7-2	CASSRDSSYPETQYF
TRBJ1-2	TRBD1	TRBV7-9	CASSLDRARFGYTF
TRBJ2-7	TRBD2	TRBV7-3	CASSLNSGYSYEQYF
TRBJ2-2	-	TRBV20-1	CSALSFTVGELFF
TRBJ2-5	TRBD2	TRBV6-5	CASRSSAGGETQYF
TRBJ2-3	TRBD2	TRBV12-3/TRBV12-4	CASSSGTSGATDTQYF